The source of this T cell receptor beta chain is a study of T cells in Graves' hyperthyroidism and ophthalmopathy. Study-wide context: Specimen type is peripheral blood, collected at initial diagnosis prior to any treatment.

It was considered stable Graves' hyperthyroidism when ophthalmopathy did not progress within 18 months. Thyroid ultrasound and orbital computed tomography, with clinical symptoms and serum thyroxine and TRAb, informed diagnoses. In this sample, this clonotype turned up many times. This CDR3 contains 20 residues. Germline CDR1 is SGHAT and CDR2 is FQNNGV. V gave up 5 bases and J gave up 0 bases, with 26 bases separating them. Template material for amplifying TCR beta CDR3 regions consisted of RNA transcripts. The HTBI set primed first-round TCR CDR3 RT-PCR. TCRdb fed the multiplex PCR reads into MiXCR, producing one record per CDR3 protein. Of approximately 740,000 distinct CDR3 sequences in the sample, around 13% are singletons; the top ten hold 9.5% to 13%.

The TCR comes from a young woman with Graves' hyperthyroidism. Sequencing was done on a sample of blood. This chain links TRBV11-2 with TRBJ2-1; D unresolved. In DNA, the CDR3 is TGTGCCAGCAGCCACCCCCGAAACGGCCGGACGGCAAGCTCCTACAATGAGCAGTTCTTC. Its translation is CASSHPRNGRTASSYNEQFF. Full variable domain (rest looked up from reference TRBV11-2 and TRBJ2-1): EAGVAQSPRYKIIEKRQSVAFWCNPISGHATLYWYQQILGQGPKLLIQFQNNGVVDDSQLPKDRFSAERLKGVDSTLKIQPAKLEDSAVYLCASSHPRNGRTASSYNEQFFGPGTRLTVL.